One T cell receptor beta chain is described in this entry. Antigen specificity is unknown. The sample belongs to a study of T cells in localized non-small cell lung cancer. Profiling relied on immunoSEQ multiplex PCR, and the TCRdb table lists in-frame clones only, not all of them. The table has 100,000 to 150,000 clones, around 92% seen once; the top ten hold approximately 1.7%. V lost 2 bases to trimming and J lost 5 bases, with 9 bases between them. The CDR3 contains 13 residues. The V gene's germline CDR1 is MNHNS and CDR2 SASEGT. The study, taken as a whole, reports: Uninvolved adjacent lung, not tumor, had the highest T cell clonality.

The V call is TRBV6-1, the J call TRBJ1-1; D remains unclear. The starting material was peripheral blood, obtained before any cancer treatment. The clonotype originates from a female donor aged 60 or older with stage I lung adenocarcinoma. This chain's CDR3 is CASSELRRTEAFF. The CDR3 region has the DNA TGTGCCAGCAGTGAACTACGTAGGACTGAAGCTTTCTTT.